This TCR beta chain was obtained from a study of CD8+ T cells in alopecia areata. After removal of 5 bases from V and 4 bases from J, the junction contained 12 bases not matched to a gene. The CDR3 is 16 residues long. Germline V gene lookup returns CDR1 SEHNR and CDR2 FQNEAQ (reference sequence). The count of this clone is one. TCR sequencing used cDNA made by reverse transcription of extracted RNA. Profiling relied on immunoSEQ multiplex PCR, and the TCRdb table lists in-frame clones only, not all of them. The data contain 200,000 to 250,000 clones, around 62% of them singletons. Sequenced here: CD4+ T cells sorted from blood, sampled at week 0. The rearrangement uses TRBV7-9 and TRBJ2-5; 8 bases agree with TRBD2. The sequence was collected from a human donor with alopecia areata. The CDR3: CASSALGAGVRETQYF. The CDR3 nucleotides read TGTGCCAGCAGCGCCTTGGGAGCGGGAGTTAGAGAGACCCAGTACTTC.